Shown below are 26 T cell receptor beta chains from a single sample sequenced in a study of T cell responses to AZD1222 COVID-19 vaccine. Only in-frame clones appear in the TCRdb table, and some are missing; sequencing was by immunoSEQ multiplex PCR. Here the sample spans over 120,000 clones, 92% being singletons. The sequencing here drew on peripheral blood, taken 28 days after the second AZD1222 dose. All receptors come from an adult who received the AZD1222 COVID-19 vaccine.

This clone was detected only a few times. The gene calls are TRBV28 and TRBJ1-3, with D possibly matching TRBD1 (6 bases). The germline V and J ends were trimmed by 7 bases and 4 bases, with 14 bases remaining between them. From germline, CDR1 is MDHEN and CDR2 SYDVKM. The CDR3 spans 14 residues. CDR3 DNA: TGTGCCAGCACCCCCAGGGGTGGAGGAAACACCATATATTTT. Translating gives CASTPRGGGNTIYF. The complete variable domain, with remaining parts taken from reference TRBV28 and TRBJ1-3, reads DVKVTQSSRYLVKRTGEKVFLECVQDMDHENMFWYRQDPGLGLRLIYFSYDVKMKEKGDIPEGYSVSREKKERFSLILESASTNQTSMYLCASTPRGGGNTIYFGEGSWLTVV.

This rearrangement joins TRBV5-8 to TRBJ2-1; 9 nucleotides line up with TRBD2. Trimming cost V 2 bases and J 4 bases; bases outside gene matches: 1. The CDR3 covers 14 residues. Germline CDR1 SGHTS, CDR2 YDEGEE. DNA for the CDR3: TGTGCCAGCAGCTTTCTAGCGGGATACAATGAGCAGTTCTTC. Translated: CASSFLAGYNEQFF.

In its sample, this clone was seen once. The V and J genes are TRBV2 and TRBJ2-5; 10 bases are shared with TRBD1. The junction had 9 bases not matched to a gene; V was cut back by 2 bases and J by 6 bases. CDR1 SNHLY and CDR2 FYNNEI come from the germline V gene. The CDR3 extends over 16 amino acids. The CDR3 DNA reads TGTGCCAGCAGTGAACGGGGACAGGGGTGGGGAAAGACCCAGTACTTC. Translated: CASSERGQGWGKTQYF.

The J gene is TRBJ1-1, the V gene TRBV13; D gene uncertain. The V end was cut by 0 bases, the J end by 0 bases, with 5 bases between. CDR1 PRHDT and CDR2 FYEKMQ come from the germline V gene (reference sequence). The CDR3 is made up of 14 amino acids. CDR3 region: CASSLGQLNTEAFF. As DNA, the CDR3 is TGTGCCAGCAGCTTAGGACAGTTGAACACTGAAGCTTTCTTT.

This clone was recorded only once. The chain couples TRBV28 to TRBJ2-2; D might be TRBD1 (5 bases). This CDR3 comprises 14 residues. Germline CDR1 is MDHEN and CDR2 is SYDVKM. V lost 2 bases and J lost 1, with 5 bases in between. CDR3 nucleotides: TGTGCCAGCAGTTTAGGACAGAACACCGGGGAGCTGTTTTTT. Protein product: CASSLGQNTGELFF.

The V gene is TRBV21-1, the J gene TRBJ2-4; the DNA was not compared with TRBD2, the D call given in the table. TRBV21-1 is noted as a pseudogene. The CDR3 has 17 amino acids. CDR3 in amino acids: CASSKVAETGGTDIQYF. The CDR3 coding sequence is TGTGCCAGCAGCAAAGTAGCCGAAACGGGAGGCACGGACATTCAGTACTTC.

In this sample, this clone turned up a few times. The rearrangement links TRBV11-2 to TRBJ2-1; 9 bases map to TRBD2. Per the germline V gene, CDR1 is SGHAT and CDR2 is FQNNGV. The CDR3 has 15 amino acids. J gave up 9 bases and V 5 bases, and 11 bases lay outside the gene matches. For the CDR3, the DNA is TGTGCCAGCAGCCCCCGACTAGCGGAGCGAGGTGAGCAGTTCTTC. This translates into CASSPRLAERGEQFF.

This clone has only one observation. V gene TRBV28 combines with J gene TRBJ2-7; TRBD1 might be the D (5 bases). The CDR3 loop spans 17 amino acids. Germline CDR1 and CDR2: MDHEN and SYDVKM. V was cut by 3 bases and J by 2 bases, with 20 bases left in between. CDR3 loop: CASSFRVYAGPAYEQYF. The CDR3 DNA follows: TGTGCCAGCAGTTTTCGAGTGTATGCAGGGCCGGCCTACGAGCAGTACTTC.

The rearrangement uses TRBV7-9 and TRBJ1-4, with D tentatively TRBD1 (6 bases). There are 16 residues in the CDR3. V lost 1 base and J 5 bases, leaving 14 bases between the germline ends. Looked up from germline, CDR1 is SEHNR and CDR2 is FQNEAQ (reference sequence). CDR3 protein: CASSLGRQARNEKLFF. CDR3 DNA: TGTGCCAGCAGCTTAGGGAGACAGGCGCGAAATGAAAAACTGTTTTTT.

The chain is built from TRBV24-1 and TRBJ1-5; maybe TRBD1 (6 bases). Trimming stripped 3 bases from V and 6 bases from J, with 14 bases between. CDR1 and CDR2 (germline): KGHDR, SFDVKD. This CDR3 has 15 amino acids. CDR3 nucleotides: TGTGCCACCAGTGATGGGGGGGCAAGGGGTCAGCCCCAGCATTTT. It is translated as CATSDGGARGQPQHF.

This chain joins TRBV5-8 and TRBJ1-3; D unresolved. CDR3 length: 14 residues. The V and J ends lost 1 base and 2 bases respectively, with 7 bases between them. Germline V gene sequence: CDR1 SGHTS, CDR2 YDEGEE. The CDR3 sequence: CASSLMRTGNTIYF. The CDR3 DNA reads TGTGCCAGCAGCTTGATGAGGACTGGAAACACCATATATTTT.

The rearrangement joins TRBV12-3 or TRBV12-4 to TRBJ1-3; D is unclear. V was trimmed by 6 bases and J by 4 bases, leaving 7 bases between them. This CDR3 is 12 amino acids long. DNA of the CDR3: TGTGCCAGCAGCAATTCCGGAAACACCATATATTTT. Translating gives CASSNSGNTIYF.

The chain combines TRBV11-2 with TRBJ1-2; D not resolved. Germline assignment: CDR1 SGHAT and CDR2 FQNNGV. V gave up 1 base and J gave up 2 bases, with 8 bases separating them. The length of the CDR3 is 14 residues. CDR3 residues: CASSLGQENYGYTF. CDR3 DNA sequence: TGTGCCAGCAGCTTAGGGCAGGAGAACTATGGCTACACCTTC.

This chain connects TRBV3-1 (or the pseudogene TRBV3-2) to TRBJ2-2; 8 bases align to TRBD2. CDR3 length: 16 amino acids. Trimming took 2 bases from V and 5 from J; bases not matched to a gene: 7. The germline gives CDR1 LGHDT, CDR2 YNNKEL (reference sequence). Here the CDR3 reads CASSQSGGRRTGELFF. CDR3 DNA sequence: TGTGCCAGCAGCCAATCTGGCGGGAGGAGAACCGGGGAGCTGTTTTTT.

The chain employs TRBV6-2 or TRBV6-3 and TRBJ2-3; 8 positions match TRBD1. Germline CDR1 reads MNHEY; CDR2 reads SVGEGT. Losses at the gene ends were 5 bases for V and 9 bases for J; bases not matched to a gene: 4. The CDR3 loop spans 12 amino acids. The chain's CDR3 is CASSTGGMTQYF. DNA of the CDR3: TGTGCCAGCAGTACAGGGGGAATGACGCAGTATTTT.

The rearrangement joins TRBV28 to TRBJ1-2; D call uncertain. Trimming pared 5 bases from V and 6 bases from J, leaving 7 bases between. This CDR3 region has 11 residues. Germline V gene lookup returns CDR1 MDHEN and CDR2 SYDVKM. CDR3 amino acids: CASSQSHGYTF. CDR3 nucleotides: TGTGCCAGCAGTCAATCACATGGCTACACCTTC.

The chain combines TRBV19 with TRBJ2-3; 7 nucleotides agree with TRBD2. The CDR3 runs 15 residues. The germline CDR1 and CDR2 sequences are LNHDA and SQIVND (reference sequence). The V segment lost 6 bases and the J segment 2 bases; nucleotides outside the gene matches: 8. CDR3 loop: CASSPGLADTDTQYF. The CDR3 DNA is TGTGCCAGTAGCCCGGGGCTAGCGGACACAGATACGCAGTATTTT.

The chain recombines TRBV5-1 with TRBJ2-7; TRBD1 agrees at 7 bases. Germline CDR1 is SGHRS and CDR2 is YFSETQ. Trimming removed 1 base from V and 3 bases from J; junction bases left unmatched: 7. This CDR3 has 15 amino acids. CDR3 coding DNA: TGCGCCAGCAGCTTGAGGACAGGTCCGAGCTACGAGCAGTACTTC. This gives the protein CASSLRTGPSYEQYF. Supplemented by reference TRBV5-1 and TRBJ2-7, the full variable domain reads KAGVTQTPRYLIKTRGQQVTLSCSPISGHRSVSWYQQTPGQGLQFLFEYFSETQRNKGNFPGRFSGRQFSNSRSEMNVSTLELGDSALYLCASSLRTGPSYEQYFGPGTRLTVT.

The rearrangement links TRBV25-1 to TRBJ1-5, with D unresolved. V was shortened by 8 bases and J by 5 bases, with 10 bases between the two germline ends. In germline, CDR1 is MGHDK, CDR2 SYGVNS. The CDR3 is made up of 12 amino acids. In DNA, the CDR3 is TGTGCCAGCCAATTCGGGGATCAGCCCCAGCATTTT. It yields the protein CASQFGDQPQHF.

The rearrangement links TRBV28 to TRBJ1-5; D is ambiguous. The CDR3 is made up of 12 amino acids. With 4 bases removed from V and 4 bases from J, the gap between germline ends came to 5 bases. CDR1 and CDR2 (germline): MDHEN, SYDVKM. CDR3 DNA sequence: TGTGCCAGCAGTTCCCCGAATCAGCCCCAGCATTTT. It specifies CASSSPNQPQHF.

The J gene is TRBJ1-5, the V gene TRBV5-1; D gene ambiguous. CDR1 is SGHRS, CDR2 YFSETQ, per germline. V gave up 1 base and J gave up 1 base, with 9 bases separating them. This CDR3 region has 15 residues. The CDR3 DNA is TGCGCCAGCAGCTTGTCGGGGAAGAGCAATCAGCCCCAGCATTTT. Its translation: CASSLSGKSNQPQHF.

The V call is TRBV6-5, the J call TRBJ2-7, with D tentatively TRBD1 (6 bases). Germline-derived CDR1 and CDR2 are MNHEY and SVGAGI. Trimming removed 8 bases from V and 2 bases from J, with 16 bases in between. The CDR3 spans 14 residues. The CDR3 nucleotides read TGTGCCAGCCACCGAGGAGGACAGACCTACGAGCAGTACTTC. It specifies CASHRGGQTYEQYF.

CDR3: CASRVDTTPVGYTF. CDR3 nucleotide sequence: TGTGCCAGCAGGGTTGACACCACTCCAGTTGGCTACACCTTC. The chain couples TRBV2 to TRBJ1-2; D is ambiguous. V shed 6 bases and J shed 7 bases, with 18 bases lying between them. Per the germline V gene, CDR1 is SNHLY and CDR2 is FYNNEI. This CDR3 is 14 amino acids long.

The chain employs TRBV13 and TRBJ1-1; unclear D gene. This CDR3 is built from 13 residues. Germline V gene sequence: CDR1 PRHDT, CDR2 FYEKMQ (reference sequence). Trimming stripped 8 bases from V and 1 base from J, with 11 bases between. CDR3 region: CASGPSRNTEAFF. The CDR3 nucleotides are TGTGCCAGCGGACCCAGTCGGAACACTGAAGCTTTCTTT.

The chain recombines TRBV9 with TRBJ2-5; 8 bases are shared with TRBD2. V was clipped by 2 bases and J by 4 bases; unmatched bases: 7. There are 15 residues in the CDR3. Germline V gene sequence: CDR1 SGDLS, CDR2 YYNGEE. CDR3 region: CASSVETGLGETQYF. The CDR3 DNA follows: TGTGCCAGCAGCGTGGAGACGGGACTAGGAGAGACCCAGTACTTC. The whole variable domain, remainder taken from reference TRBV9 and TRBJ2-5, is DSGVTQTPKHLITATGQRVTLRCSPRSGDLSVYWYQQSLDQGLQFLIQYYNGEERAKGNILERFSAQQFPDLHSELNLSSLELGDSALYFCASSVETGLGETQYFGPGTRLLVL.

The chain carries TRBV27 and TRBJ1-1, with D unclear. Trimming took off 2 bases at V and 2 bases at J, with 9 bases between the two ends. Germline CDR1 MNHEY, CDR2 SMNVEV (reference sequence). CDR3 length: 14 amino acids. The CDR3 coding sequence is TGTGCCAGCAGTTTAGGCAGGACTAACACTGAAGCTTTCTTT. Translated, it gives CASSLGRTNTEAFF.